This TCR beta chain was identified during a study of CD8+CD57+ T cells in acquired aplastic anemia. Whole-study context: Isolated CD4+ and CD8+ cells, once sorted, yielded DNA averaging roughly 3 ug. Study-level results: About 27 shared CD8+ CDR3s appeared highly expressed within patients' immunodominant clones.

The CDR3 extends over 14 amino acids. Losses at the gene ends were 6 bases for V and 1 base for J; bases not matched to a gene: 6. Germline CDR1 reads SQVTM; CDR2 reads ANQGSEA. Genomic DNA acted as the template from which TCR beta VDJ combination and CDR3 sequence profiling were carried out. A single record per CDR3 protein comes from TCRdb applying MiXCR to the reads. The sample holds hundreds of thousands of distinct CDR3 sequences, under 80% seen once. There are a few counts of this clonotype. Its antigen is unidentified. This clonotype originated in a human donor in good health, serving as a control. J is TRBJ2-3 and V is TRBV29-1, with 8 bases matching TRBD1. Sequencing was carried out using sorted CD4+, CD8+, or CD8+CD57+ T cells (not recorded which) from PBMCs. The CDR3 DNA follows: TGCAGCGTGTCAGGGGGCAGGGGCACAGATACGCAGTATTTT. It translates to CSVSGGRGTDTQYF.